The present entry profiles one T cell receptor (beta chain) with its context. Germline values: CDR1 SGHNT, CDR2 YYREEE (reference sequence). V gave up 2 bases and J gave up 0 bases; unmatched junction bases: 9. The CDR3 runs to 19 residues. In the authors' methods: Amplification from reference gene primers served as the basis for estimated nucleated cell counts. Clones were sequenced by immunoSEQ multiplex PCR, and TCRdb holds only the in-frame ones, with some missing. V and J calls and clone size are copied from that table; D and trimming were computed from the DNA. The sample holds hundreds of thousands of clones; around 86% are singletons and the top ten take under 7.5%. These data come from a study of blood T cell repertoires in COVID-19. The overall study: Specimens from acute and convalescent COVID-19 originated in the United States, Italy and Spain. T cells, B-cell-depleted T cells, or PBMCs provided the cDNA or gDNA that served as material.

Sequencing used peripheral blood. The V and J genes are TRBV5-4 and TRBJ2-4; TRBD1 matches 12 bases. The clonotype was recovered from a man in his sixties who had recovered from COVID-19. The CDR3 DNA sequence: TGTGCCAGCAGCTTCCCCCCAGGGACAGGGGGCTTAGCCAAAAACATTCAGTACTTC. Amino acids: CASSFPPGTGGLAKNIQYF.